The 7 T cell receptor beta chains below all came from one sample that was sequenced in a study of control samples from healthy donors and cancer patients. Profiled with immunoSEQ multiplex PCR; TCRdb holds only in-frame clones, not every one. The table has about 160,000 clones, about 94% seen once. Sequencing was performed on blood. The receptors originated from a woman between 40 and 55 years old in good health.

This chain uses TRBV11-2 with TRBJ1-5, with D tentatively TRBD1 (6 bases). The ends were cut back, 1 base at V and 4 bases at J, with 8 bases in the middle. The V gene's germline CDR1 is SGHAT and CDR2 FQNNGV. The CDR3 is 14 residues long. The CDR3 region is CASSLGGQNQPQHF. Written as DNA, the CDR3 is TGTGCCAGCAGCTTAGGGGGGCAGAATCAGCCCCAGCATTTT. The whole variable domain, remainder taken from reference TRBV11-2 and TRBJ1-5, is EAGVAQSPRYKIIEKRQSVAFWCNPISGHATLYWYQQILGQGPKLLIQFQNNGVVDDSQLPKDRFSAERLKGVDSTLKIQPAKLEDSAVYLCASSLGGQNQPQHFGDGTRLSIL.

The rearrangement links TRBV9 to TRBJ2-5; D may be TRBD2 (5 bases). Trimming took off 0 bases at V and 4 bases at J, with 13 bases between the two ends. CDR1 and CDR2 from the germline V gene are SGDLS and YYNGEE. The CDR3 consists of 15 residues. CDR3 amino acids: CASSVAGEGAETQYF. Here the CDR3 DNA reads TGTGCCAGCAGCGTAGCCGGGGAAGGCGCAGAGACCCAGTACTTC.

The chain has TRBV5-1 and TRBJ1-1; tentative D call: TRBD1 (6 bases). Trimming pared 1 base from V and 5 bases from J, leaving 15 bases between. The CDR3 has 15 residues. Germline V gene sequence: CDR1 SGHRS, CDR2 YFSETQ. The CDR3 coding sequence is TGCGCCAGCAGCTTGACGGGGGCGCGTGAAACTGAAGCTTTCTTT. Its translation: CASSLTGARETEAFF.

This chain uses TRBV15 with TRBJ1-6; D unclear. Trimming left V 2 bases short and J 0 bases short, with 5 bases between. CDR1 and CDR2 from the germline V gene are LNHNV and YYDKDF (reference sequence). This CDR3 comprises 15 residues. The CDR3 region is CATSRQSSYNSPLHF. The CDR3 region has the DNA TGTGCCACCAGCAGACAGAGCTCCTATAATTCACCCCTCCACTTT.

This clone was counted a single time. The chain couples TRBV30 to TRBJ1-1; TRBD1 is a possible D gene (6 bases). Germline lookup yields CDR1 GTSNPN and CDR2 SVGIG (reference sequence). V was cut by 5 bases and J by 8 bases, with 9 bases left in between. The CDR3 covers 10 residues. CDR3 in amino acids: CAWGDKEAFF. Here the CDR3 DNA reads TGTGCCTGGGGGGACAAGGAAGCTTTCTTT.

The chain joins TRBV18 to TRBJ1-2; 8 bases map to TRBD1. Trimming removed 1 base from V and 5 bases from J; junction bases left unmatched: 9. This CDR3 comprises 16 residues. Per the germline V gene, CDR1 is KGHSH and CDR2 is LQKENI. CDR3 loop: CASSPQFRTGNYGYTF. DNA for the CDR3: TGTGCCAGCTCACCACAGTTCAGGACAGGGAATTATGGCTACACCTTC.

The chain combines TRBV2 with TRBJ2-7; tentatively, D is TRBD2 (5 bases). The CDR3 totals 12 residues. The V and J ends lost 6 bases and 6 bases respectively, with 12 bases between them. Germline V lookup: CDR1 SNHLY, CDR2 FYNNEI. The CDR3 sequence: CASRWLAGEQYF. CDR3 nucleotides: TGTGCCAGCAGGTGGCTAGCTGGCGAGCAGTACTTC.